The next 20 T cell receptor beta chains were all read from a single sample in a study of regulatory dendritic cells for organ transplantation. The repertoire was sequenced with immunoSEQ multiplex PCR; TCRdb's copy has only in-frame clones and lacks some. The repertoire holds approximately 9,300 clones, with under 70% as singletons. No antigen has been assigned to these receptors. Allogeneic regulatory or mature dendritic cells were co-cultured for approximately 5 days with CFSE-labeled sorted T cells at 1:10. The sample taken for sequencing was naive CD4+ T cells from blood cultured with dendritic cells. Subset in this sample: CD45RA+ naive T cells. These receptors came from a human donor in good health.

This chain joins TRBV5-1 and TRBJ1-6; 8 bases are a match to TRBD1. This CDR3 is built from 15 residues. CDR1 and CDR2 from the germline V gene are SGHRS and YFSETQ. With 0 bases clipped from V and 8 bases from J, the junction kept 4 bases outside the gene matches. The CDR3 protein is CASSLGQGQYSPLHF. The CDR3 bases are TGCGCCAGCAGCTTGGGACAGGGGCAGTATTCACCCCTCCACTTT. Together with reference TRBV5-1 and TRBJ1-6, the CDR3 gives the full variable domain: KAGVTQTPRYLIKTRGQQVTLSCSPISGHRSVSWYQQTPGQGLQFLFEYFSETQRNKGNFPGRFSGRQFSNSRSEMNVSTLELGDSALYLCASSLGQGQYSPLHFGNGTRLTVT.

The chain links TRBV4-2 to TRBJ1-6; 9 bases line up with TRBD1. Germline V gene data show CDR1 as LGHNA and CDR2 as YNFKEQ. The ends lost 6 bases at V and 11 bases at J; junction bases unmatched: 5. This CDR3 spans 13 amino acids. This CDR3 reads CASRPDRGPPLHF. The CDR3 bases are TGTGCCAGCAGACCGGACAGGGGACCACCCCTCCACTTT.

The CDR3 protein is CASSQVFPANYGYTF. The CDR3 DNA follows: TGCGCCAGCAGCCAAGTATTTCCGGCTAACTATGGCTACACCTTC. The chain has TRBV4-1 and TRBJ1-2; D remains ambiguous. V was shortened by 1 base and J by 0 bases, with 9 bases between the two germline ends. The CDR3 extends over 15 amino acids. Per the germline V gene, CDR1 is MGHRA and CDR2 is YSYEKL.

This clone has more than one count but fewer than ten. CDR3 sequence: CASSLEQGGTEAFF. The CDR3 DNA follows: TGTGCCAGCAGCTTGGAACAGGGAGGGACTGAAGCTTTCTTT. This chain joins TRBV5-4 and TRBJ1-1; the D gene is possibly TRBD1 (6 bases). Germline V CDR1 and CDR2: SGHNT, YYREEE (reference sequence). The length of the CDR3 is 14 residues. V was clipped by 0 bases and J by 5 bases, with 11 bases between them. Using reference TRBV5-4 and TRBJ1-1 for the parts outside the CDR3, the full variable domain is ETGVTQSPTHLIKTRGQQVTLRCSSQSGHNTVSWYQQALGQGPQFIFQYYREEENGRGNFPPRFSGLQFPNYSSELNVNALELDDSALYLCASSLEQGGTEAFFGQGTRLTVV.

This clone has just a few counts. This rearrangement joins TRBV6-5 to TRBJ2-2, with 7 bases lining up with TRBD1. This CDR3 region has 13 residues. Trimming removed 8 bases from V and 1 base from J; junction bases left unmatched: 1. Germline-derived CDR1 and CDR2 are MNHEY and SVGAGI. The CDR3 spells CASGQENTGELFF. The DNA for the CDR3 is TGTGCCAGCGGACAGGAGAACACCGGGGAGCTGTTTTTT.

Only a few counts were recorded for this clone. The gene calls are TRBV6-5 and TRBJ1-2, with 7 bases fitting TRBD1. Germline CDR1 and CDR2: MNHEY and SVGAGI. CDR3 size: 12 residues. V lost 8 bases, J lost 7 bases, and 7 bases stayed unmatched. CDR3 region: CASAGTVAGYTF. CDR3 bases: TGTGCCAGCGCAGGGACAGTTGCTGGCTACACCTTC.

This rearrangement joins TRBV7-9 to TRBJ2-7; 8 bases align to TRBD2. Trimming cost V 2 bases and J 7 bases; bases outside gene matches: 10. The CDR3 is 15 residues long. Germline CDR1 SEHNR, CDR2 FQNEAQ (reference sequence). CDR3 coding DNA: TGTGCCAGCAGCTTAAGCGGGGGCCTCCCTTTGGAGCAGTACTTC. Translating gives CASSLSGGLPLEQYF. The variable domain in full, completed from reference TRBV7-9 and TRBJ2-7, reads DTGVSQNPRHKITKRGQNVTFRCDPISEHNRLYWYRQTLGQGPEFLTYFQNEAQLEKSRLLSDRFSAERPKGSFSTLEIQRTEQGDSAMYLCASSLSGGLPLEQYFGPGTRLTVT.

The chain has TRBV12-5 and TRBJ1-1; 7 bases agree with TRBD1. V shed 1 base, J shed 10 bases, and the junction held 6 bases outside the gene matches. Germline lookup yields CDR1 LGHNT and CDR2 FRNRAP. The CDR3 is 13 residues long. This CDR3 is CASGLARQGRAFF. In nucleotides, the CDR3 is TGTGCTAGTGGTTTGGCCCGACAGGGTAGAGCTTTCTTT.

This clone occurred once. This chain links TRBV5-4 with TRBJ1-6, with D tentatively TRBD1 (5 bases). Germline loops: CDR1 SGHNT, CDR2 YYREEE (reference sequence). V dropped 1 base and J dropped 4 bases, with 12 bases sitting between them. The CDR3 length is 16 residues. The CDR3 is CASSLSGAQYNSPLHF. The DNA for the CDR3 is TGTGCCAGCAGCTTGAGTGGGGCCCAGTATAATTCACCCCTCCACTTT.

J is TRBJ1-5 and V is TRBV7-2, with 7 bases identical to TRBD1. Germline-derived CDR1 and CDR2 are SGHTA and FQGNSA. The CDR3 runs to 17 residues. The junction had 10 bases not matched to a gene; V was cut back by 5 bases and J by 0 bases. CDR3 sequence (DNA): TGTGCCAGCAGCCGGGACAGTATAATTTATAGCAATCAGCCCCAGCATTTT. It encodes CASSRDSIIYSNQPQHF.

The CDR3 here is CASRRGQGYQETQYF. The CDR3 region has the DNA TGCGCCAGCAGGAGGGGACAGGGGTATCAAGAGACCCAGTACTTC. This chain connects TRBV5-1 to TRBJ2-5, with TRBD1 matching 10 bases. The J segment lost 2 bases and the V segment lost 5 bases, leaving 6 bases of the junction unmatched. CDR3 length equals 15 residues. The germline V gene encodes CDR1 SGHRS and CDR2 YFSETQ. Together with reference TRBV5-1 and TRBJ2-5, the CDR3 gives the full variable domain: KAGVTQTPRYLIKTRGQQVTLSCSPISGHRSVSWYQQTPGQGLQFLFEYFSETQRNKGNFPGRFSGRQFSNSRSEMNVSTLELGDSALYLCASRRGQGYQETQYFGPGTRLLVL.

In DNA form, the CDR3 reads TGTGCCAGCAGCTCGAATGCAGCGGGGGGGCCTTACACCGGGGAGCTGTTTTTT. Protein product: CASSSNAAGGPYTGELFF. V usage is TRBV7-6 and J usage is TRBJ2-2, with 10 bases identical to TRBD2. V shed 4 bases and J 3 bases; nucleotides not matched to a gene: 11. The CDR3 has 18 residues. The germline gives CDR1 SGHVS, CDR2 FNYEAQ.

The chain combines TRBV6-5 with TRBJ2-3; TRBD2 aligns across 7 bases. This CDR3 has 14 residues. In germline, CDR1 is MNHEY, CDR2 SVGAGI. V shed 8 bases and J 8 bases; nucleotides not matched to a gene: 13. The DNA for the CDR3 is TGTGCCAGCCGGGGGGACGGATATGCAGTTACGCAGTATTTT. Amino acids: CASRGDGYAVTQYF.

This clone was counted between two and nine times. The rearrangement joins TRBV9 to TRBJ2-5, with TRBD2 matching 10 bases. The CDR3 is made up of 16 amino acids. CDR1 SGDLS and CDR2 YYNGEE come from the germline V gene. With V trimmed by 1 base and J by 2 bases, 5 bases remained unmatched. For the CDR3, the DNA is TGTGCCAGCAGCGTATTTAGCGGGAGGAGACAAGAGACCCAGTACTTC. It translates to CASSVFSGRRQETQYF.

V and J are TRBV9 and TRBJ2-3, with 9 nucleotides matching TRBD2. V lost 4 bases and J lost 3; bases outside the gene matches: 9. This CDR3 comprises 16 residues. Germline V gene sequence: CDR1 SGDLS, CDR2 YYNGEE. CDR3 bases: TGTGCCAGCAGCCCTCTCCCGGGACTAGCAACAGATACGCAGTATTTT. This sequence encodes CASSPLPGLATDTQYF.

This chain connects TRBV6-5 to TRBJ1-5; possible D gene TRBD1, 6 bases. CDR3 size: 14 residues. From germline, CDR1 is MNHEY and CDR2 SVGAGI. V lost 5 bases, J lost 5 bases, and 13 bases lay in between. CDR3 residues: CASSLGQTYQPQHF. CDR3 bases: TGTGCCAGCAGTCTTGGACAGACTTATCAGCCCCAGCATTTT.

This clone was counted only a few times. The junction departs from the called germline gene at one end, perhaps through a read error. The chain uses TRBV10-1 and TRBJ2-2; weak D call: TRBD2 (6 bases). Germline lookup yields CDR1 WNHNN and CDR2 SYGVQD (reference sequence). The CDR3 is made up of 12 amino acids. The CDR3 region is CVVAGCTGELFF. The CDR3 DNA sequence: TGTGTCGTGGCGGGGTGCACCGGGGAGCTGTTTTTT.

CDR3 sequence reads: CASSLGQVPPGETQYF. The CDR3 nucleotides read TGTGCCAGCAGCTTGGGACAGGTTCCCCCCGGGGAGACCCAGTACTTC. V gene TRBV5-4 combines with J gene TRBJ2-5; a possible D gene is TRBD1 (6 bases). CDR1 and CDR2 from the germline V gene are SGHNT and YYREEE (reference sequence). This CDR3 spans 16 amino acids. V lost 0 bases to trimming and J lost 5 bases, with 17 bases between them.

The V and J genes are TRBV7-2 and TRBJ1-1, with D tentatively TRBD1 (5 bases). Per the germline V gene, CDR1 is SGHTA and CDR2 is FQGNSA. V was pared by 2 bases and J by 7 bases, with 11 bases between. The CDR3 has 13 residues. The DNA of the CDR3 is TGTGCCAGCAGCTTAAGAGTCAGGGATGAAGCTTTCTTT. This translates into CASSLRVRDEAFF.

The rearrangement uses TRBV5-1 and TRBJ2-7, with 9 bases fitting TRBD1. The CDR3 covers 14 residues. In germline, CDR1 is SGHRS, CDR2 YFSETQ. Losses at the gene ends were 3 bases for V and 3 bases for J; bases not matched to a gene: 4. CDR3 loop: CASSWGQGGYEQYF. Here the CDR3 DNA reads TGCGCCAGCAGCTGGGGACAGGGTGGCTACGAGCAGTACTTC.